This TCR beta chain stems from a study of neurological immune-mediated disorders. Study outcomes and limitations: Association of the multiple sclerosis repertoire cluster with clinical or MRI features was not observed for any feature.

The CDR3 has 13 amino acids. After removal of 5 bases from V and 3 bases from J, the junction contained 3 bases not matched to a gene. CDR1 is SGHDN and CDR2 is FVKESK in the germline V gene. This clonotype was observed at least ten times. What it recognizes is unknown. In TCRdb, the 5' RACE reads were re-called with MiXCR into one record per CDR3 protein. The sample includes about 35,000 distinct CDR3 sequences, 3% to 4% of them seen just once. The clonotype originates from a man aged 30 to 45 with multiple sclerosis. The sequenced material came from PBMCs. V usage is TRBV14 and J usage is TRBJ1-1; 7 positions agree with TRBD1. CDR3 sequence: CASSWDRYTEAFF. The CDR3 DNA sequence: TGTGCCAGCAGCTGGGACAGATACACTGAAGCTTTCTTT.